A selection of T cell receptor beta chains follows, all from one sample in a study of blood T cell repertoires in COVID-19. Produced via immunoSEQ multiplex PCR; TCRdb's table is partial and in-frame only. The table includes 200,000 to 250,000 clones, approximately 86% detected once. The source material was peripheral blood. These receptors all come from a woman in her 30s with COVID-19, enrolled during active disease. Both conserved end residues are part of each CDR3. The order of the fields is D gene, CDR3 length, clone size, J gene, V gene, CDR3 protein, CDR3 DNA. D genes are given only for firm matches. Expanded clones are given a class, and other clones once, few, many or no size at all.

D gene: -
CDR3 length: 15
clone size: once
J gene: TRBJ1-4
V gene: TRBV18
CDR3 protein: CASSPRGTFNEKLFF
CDR3 DNA: TGTGCCAGCTCACCCCGTGGGACTTTTAATGAAAAACTGTTTTTT

D gene: TRBD1
CDR3 length: 15
clone size: -
J gene: TRBJ1-2
V gene: TRBV7-2
CDR3 protein: CASSLERDRVYGYTF
CDR3 DNA: TGTGCCAGCAGCTTGGAACGGGACAGGGTCTATGGCTACACCTTC

D gene: -
CDR3 length: 13
clone size: few
J gene: TRBJ2-5
V gene: TRBV7-9
CDR3 protein: CASSYQGYETQYF
CDR3 DNA: TGTGCCAGCAGCTACCAGGGATATGAGACCCAGTACTTC

D gene: TRBD1
CDR3 length: 17
clone size: -
J gene: TRBJ1-3
V gene: TRBV6-1
CDR3 protein: CASSEVGTGYGGNTIYF
CDR3 DNA: TGTGCCAGCAGTGAAGTAGGGACAGGGTATGGAGGAAACACCATATATTTT

D gene: -
CDR3 length: 13
clone size: -
J gene: TRBJ2-7
V gene: TRBV20-1
CDR3 protein: CSASTGHLYEQYF
CDR3 DNA: TGCAGTGCTAGTACAGGACACCTCTACGAGCAGTACTTC

D gene: TRBD1
CDR3 length: 14
clone size: -
J gene: TRBJ1-2
V gene: TRBV5-5
CDR3 protein: CASRGTGVGYGYTF
CDR3 DNA: TGTGCCAGCAGGGGGACAGGGGTAGGCTATGGCTACACCTTC

D gene: -
CDR3 length: 15
clone size: -
J gene: TRBJ1-2
V gene: TRBV9
CDR3 protein: CASSVASREGHGYTF
CDR3 DNA: TGTGCCAGCAGCGTGGCTTCCAGGGAGGGCCATGGCTACACCTTC

D gene: -
CDR3 length: 18
clone size: -
J gene: TRBJ1-5
V gene: TRBV6-2/TRBV6-3
CDR3 protein: CASSTSFLGDRNNQPQHF
CDR3 DNA: TGTGCCAGCAGTACGTCTTTTTTAGGAGACAGGAATAATCAGCCCCAGCATTTT

D gene: TRBD1
CDR3 length: 17
clone size: -
J gene: TRBJ2-2
V gene: TRBV15
CDR3 protein: CATSSGKGQGGSGELFF
CDR3 DNA: TGTGCCACCAGCAGCGGCAAGGGACAGGGGGGATCCGGGGAGCTGTTTTTT

D gene: -
CDR3 length: 16
clone size: -
J gene: TRBJ2-1
V gene: TRBV5-1
CDR3 protein: CASSRDLVRDGNEQFF
CDR3 DNA: TGCGCCAGCAGCAGGGATTTAGTGCGGGATGGTAATGAGCAGTTCTTC

D gene: -
CDR3 length: 14
clone size: -
J gene: TRBJ2-7
V gene: TRBV7-2
CDR3 protein: CASSLEQDLYEQYF
CDR3 DNA: TGTGCCAGCAGCTTAGAACAGGACCTCTACGAGCAGTACTTC

D gene: -
CDR3 length: 12
clone size: -
J gene: TRBJ1-1
V gene: TRBV7-9
CDR3 protein: CASSDSRELAFF
CDR3 DNA: TGTGCCAGCAGCGATAGTCGGGAATTGGCTTTCTTT

D gene: TRBD1
CDR3 length: 13
clone size: -
J gene: TRBJ1-2
V gene: TRBV3-1/TRBV3-2
CDR3 protein: CASSQGTGKGYTF
CDR3 DNA: TGTGCCAGCAGCCAAGGGACAGGGAAGGGCTACACCTTC

D gene: TRBD2
CDR3 length: 19
clone size: once
J gene: TRBJ2-7
V gene: TRBV6-6
CDR3 protein: CASSPAGLAGALLQYEQYF
CDR3 DNA: TGTGCCAGCAGTCCGGCGGGACTAGCGGGGGCACTACTACAATACGAGCAGTACTTC

D gene: TRBD1
CDR3 length: 15
clone size: -
J gene: TRBJ1-4
V gene: TRBV27
CDR3 protein: CASSFIAGGGEKLFF
CDR3 DNA: TGTGCCAGCAGTTTTATAGCAGGGGGCGGTGAAAAACTGTTTTTT

D gene: -
CDR3 length: 14
clone size: once
J gene: TRBJ2-3
V gene: TRBV5-4
CDR3 protein: CASSSRLEGDTQYF
CDR3 DNA: TGTGCCAGCAGCTCTCGACTAGAGGGGGATACGCAGTATTTT

D gene: TRBD2
CDR3 length: 17
clone size: -
J gene: TRBJ2-5
V gene: TRBV24-1
CDR3 protein: CATSDPGTSGDQETQYF
CDR3 DNA: TGTGCCACCAGTGACCCTGGGACTAGCGGGGATCAAGAGACCCAGTACTTC

D gene: TRBD1
CDR3 length: 14
clone size: -
J gene: TRBJ1-3
V gene: TRBV7-9
CDR3 protein: CASSPRQGPNTIYF
CDR3 DNA: TGTGCCAGCAGCCCCCGACAGGGTCCAAACACCATATATTTT

D gene: TRBD1
CDR3 length: 15
clone size: -
J gene: TRBJ2-7
V gene: TRBV9
CDR3 protein: CASSVGAGGTSEQYF
CDR3 DNA: TGTGCCAGCAGCGTAGGGGCAGGGGGCACAAGCGAGCAGTACTTC

D gene: TRBD1
CDR3 length: 15
clone size: -
J gene: TRBJ2-2
V gene: TRBV18
CDR3 protein: CASSPALTGAGELFF
CDR3 DNA: TGTGCCAGCTCACCAGCCCTGACAGGGGCCGGGGAGCTGTTTTTT

D gene: -
CDR3 length: 14
clone size: -
J gene: TRBJ2-7
V gene: TRBV28
CDR3 protein: CASSLGGGPYEQYF
CDR3 DNA: TGTGCCAGCAGTTTGGGAGGGGGGCCATACGAGCAGTACTTC

D gene: -
CDR3 length: 13
clone size: few
J gene: TRBJ1-2
V gene: TRBV2
CDR3 protein: CASSEPGGYGYTF
CDR3 DNA: TGTGCCAGCAGTGAACCGGGAGGTTATGGCTACACCTTC